Following are 15 T cell receptor beta chains from one sample sequenced in a study of shared clonotypes between healthy human individuals. Here immunoSEQ multiplex PCR was the method, and the copy in TCRdb shows in-frame clones only, minus some. The data show roughly 2 million clones, approximately 95% seen once. Material: naive CD4+ T cells sorted from blood. Subset of the sample: CD45RA+ positively selected. All receptors come from a man younger than 35 in good health.

V gene TRBV4-2 combines with J gene TRBJ2-2; 12 bases agree with TRBD1. Trimming removed 1 base from V and 5 bases from J; junction bases left unmatched: 2. CDR1 and CDR2 (germline): LGHNA, YNFKEQ. CDR3 size: 16 residues. The CDR3 DNA reads TGTGCCAGCAGCCAAGGGGACAGGGGGCTTACCGGGGAGCTGTTTTTT. Translated: CASSQGDRGLTGELFF.

This chain joins TRBV29-1 and TRBJ2-3; 7 bases agree with TRBD1. V shed 3 bases and J 2 bases; nucleotides not matched to a gene: 11. Germline CDR1 reads SQVTM; CDR2 reads ANQGSEA. The CDR3 runs 16 residues. The CDR3 nucleotides read TGCAGCGTTGATTCCCCCCCACAGGGGTTCACAGATACGCAGTATTTT. Translating it yields CSVDSPPQGFTDTQYF.

This rearrangement joins TRBV27 to TRBJ1-2; possibly TRBD1 for D (5 bases). Trimming pared 0 bases from V and 3 bases from J, leaving 14 bases between. The CDR3 is made up of 16 amino acids. Germline loops: CDR1 MNHEY, CDR2 SMNVEV (reference sequence). This chain's CDR3 is CASSLSMRGEDYGYTF. CDR3 nucleotide sequence: TGTGCCAGCAGTTTATCGATGAGGGGAGAGGACTATGGCTACACCTTC.

This sequence joins TRBV6-5 and TRBJ1-2; 9 bases align to TRBD1. The junction had 7 bases not matched to a gene; V was cut back by 8 bases and J by 3 bases. The CDR3 spans 14 residues. In germline, CDR1 is MNHEY, CDR2 SVGAGI. CDR3 protein: CASALTGGYYGYTF. For the CDR3, the DNA is TGTGCCAGCGCCCTGACAGGGGGGTACTATGGCTACACCTTC.

The chain carries TRBV5-6 and TRBJ1-3, with D unresolved. Germline V lookup: CDR1 SGHDT, CDR2 YYEEEE. The CDR3 has 16 amino acids. Between the trimmed V and J ends, which lost 0 bases and 0 bases, there was a span of 10 bases. As DNA, the CDR3 is TGTGCCAGCAGCTTGGGGCAGAAAATCTCTGGAAACACCATATATTTT. This gives the protein CASSLGQKISGNTIYF.

With regard to this clone: Other DNA sequences within the sample encode an identical CDR3. The V gene is TRBV18, the J gene TRBJ1-1; D may be TRBD1 (5 bases). The CDR3 covers 14 residues. Trimming took 2 bases from V and 5 from J, leaving 12 bases between them. Germline V gene data show CDR1 as KGHSH and CDR2 as LQKENI. This CDR3 reads CASSPSQGATEAFF. In nucleotides, the CDR3 is TGTGCCAGCTCACCAAGCCAAGGGGCGACTGAAGCTTTCTTT.

This rearrangement joins TRBV2 to TRBJ2-3; possible D gene TRBD2, 6 bases. CDR3 length: 16 residues. The germline CDR1 and CDR2 sequences are SNHLY and FYNNEI. V gave up 1 base and J gave up 1 base, with 12 bases separating them. This CDR3 is CASSEDAGTGTDTQYF. The CDR3 nucleotides read TGTGCCAGCAGTGAAGACGCGGGGACGGGCACAGATACGCAGTATTTT. Filled out from reference TRBV2 and TRBJ2-3, the complete variable domain reads EPEVTQTPSHQVTQMGQEVILRCVPISNHLYFYWYRQILGQKVEFLVSFYNNEISEKSEIFDDQFSVERPDGSNFTLKIRSTKLEDSAMYFCASSEDAGTGTDTQYFGPGTRLTVL.

The V call is TRBV9, the J call TRBJ2-7; the match to TRBD1 covers 7 bases. Trimming at V came to 1 base and at J to 3 bases, leaving 10 bases not matched to a gene. CDR3 length equals 16 residues. The germline V gene has CDR1 SGDLS and CDR2 YYNGEE. The CDR3 DNA is TGTGCCAGCAGCGTAAGGGGACAGTTGGGTTGCTACGAGCAGTACTTC. This translates into CASSVRGQLGCYEQYF.

A single count supports this clone. J is TRBJ1-2 and V is TRBV19, with D maybe TRBD1 (5 bases). Trimming pared 6 bases from V and 6 bases from J, leaving 17 bases between. This CDR3 has 14 residues. Germline V CDR1 and CDR2: LNHDA, SQIVND (reference sequence). CDR3 region: CASRLERGPHGYTF. CDR3 nucleotides: TGTGCCAGTAGGCTTGAAAGGGGACCCCATGGCTACACCTTC.

The chain carries TRBV30 and TRBJ2-1; TRBD1 or TRBD2 may be the D gene (5 bases each). The CDR3 totals 14 residues. CDR1 is GTSNPN and CDR2 is SVGIG in the germline V gene (reference sequence). Trimming took 4 bases from V and 4 from J, leaving 14 bases between them. CDR3 bases: TGTGCCTGGACCAATGGGGGTTTTTACAATGAGCAGTTCTTC. Its translation is CAWTNGGFYNEQFF.

V and J are TRBV11-3 and TRBJ2-7, with 8 bases identical to TRBD1. In germline, CDR1 is SGHNT, CDR2 YENEEA. The CDR3 sequence is 14 residues long. V was pared by 5 bases and J by 2 bases, with 5 bases of the junction left unmatched. The CDR3 nucleotides are TGTGCCAGCAGCCCGGGGGACAGGCCCTACGAGCAGTACTTC. It codes for CASSPGDRPYEQYF. The variable domain in full, completed from reference TRBV11-3 and TRBJ2-7, reads EAGVVQSPRYKIIEKKQPVAFWCNPISGHNTLYWYLQNLGQGPELLIRYENEEAVDDSQLPKDRFSAERLKGVDSTLKIQPAELGDSAVYLCASSPGDRPYEQYFGPGTRLTVT.

The rearrangement joins TRBV6-5 to TRBJ2-1; D not certain. The V end lost 6 bases, the J end lost 5 bases, and 5 bases lay between the germline ends. This CDR3 has 11 amino acids. Germline V gene sequence: CDR1 MNHEY, CDR2 SVGAGI. The CDR3 region has the DNA TGTGCCAGCAGGGAGAACAATGAGCAGTTCTTC. This encodes CASRENNEQFF.

Worth noting for this clone: The sample holds other DNA sequences that translate to the same CDR3. The V gene is TRBV9, the J gene TRBJ2-7; D is undetermined. This CDR3 is 14 amino acids long. Germline CDR1 SGDLS, CDR2 YYNGEE. The V and J ends lost 0 bases and 1 base respectively, with 8 bases between them. The chain's CDR3 is CASSVGSGSYEQYF. The CDR3 region has the DNA TGTGCCAGCAGCGTAGGGTCCGGTTCCTACGAGCAGTACTTC.

The chain couples TRBV27 to TRBJ1-1; 7 bases are a match to TRBD1. Per the germline V gene, CDR1 is MNHEY and CDR2 is SMNVEV (reference sequence). V gave up 8 bases and J gave up 4 bases; unmatched junction bases: 16. The CDR3 spans 16 residues. The CDR3 DNA reads as TGTGCCAGCTACATAGGGGGCAAGGGGAGAGGCACTGAAGCTTTCTTT. Its protein product is CASYIGGKGRGTEAFF.

This clone was seen a single time. This chain uses TRBV7-9 with TRBJ2-1; 8 bases fit TRBD1. The V gene's germline CDR1 is SEHNR and CDR2 FQNEAQ (reference sequence). The V segment lost 3 bases and the J segment 4 bases; nucleotides outside the gene matches: 5. The CDR3 sequence is 15 residues long. The CDR3 is CASSFLGQGYNEQFF. The CDR3, as DNA: TGTGCCAGCAGCTTTCTTGGACAGGGTTACAATGAGCAGTTCTTC.